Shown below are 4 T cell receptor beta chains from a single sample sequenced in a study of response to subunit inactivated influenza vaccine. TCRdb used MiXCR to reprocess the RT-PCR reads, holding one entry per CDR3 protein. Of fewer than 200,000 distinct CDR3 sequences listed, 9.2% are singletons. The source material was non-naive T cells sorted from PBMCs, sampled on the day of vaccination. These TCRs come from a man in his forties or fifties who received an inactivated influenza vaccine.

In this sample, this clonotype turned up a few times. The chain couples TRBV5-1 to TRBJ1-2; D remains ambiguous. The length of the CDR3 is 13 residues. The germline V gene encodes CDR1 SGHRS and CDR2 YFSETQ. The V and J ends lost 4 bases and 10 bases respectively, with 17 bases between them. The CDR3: CASSPPSPGAYTF. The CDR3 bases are TGCGCCAGCAGCCCACCGTCGCCAGGAGCCTACACCTTC.

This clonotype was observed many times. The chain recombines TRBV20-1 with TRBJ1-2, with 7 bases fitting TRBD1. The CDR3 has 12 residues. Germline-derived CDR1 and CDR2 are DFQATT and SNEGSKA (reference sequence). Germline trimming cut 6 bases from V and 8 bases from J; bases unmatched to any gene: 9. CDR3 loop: CSATTGDGGYTF. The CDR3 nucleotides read TGCAGTGCAACTACAGGGGACGGAGGCTACACCTTC.

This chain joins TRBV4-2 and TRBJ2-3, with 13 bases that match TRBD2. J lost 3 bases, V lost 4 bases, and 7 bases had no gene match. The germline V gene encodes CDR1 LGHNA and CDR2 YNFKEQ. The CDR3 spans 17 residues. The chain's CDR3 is CASSLLAGGGWTDTQYF. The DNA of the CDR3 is TGTGCCAGCAGCCTACTAGCGGGGGGGGGTTGGACAGATACGCAGTATTTT.

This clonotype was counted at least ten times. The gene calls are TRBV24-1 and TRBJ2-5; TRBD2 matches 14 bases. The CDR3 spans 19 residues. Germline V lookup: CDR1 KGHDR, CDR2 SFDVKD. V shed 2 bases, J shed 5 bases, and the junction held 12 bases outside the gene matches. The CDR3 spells CATSDSTGTSGSMMETQYF. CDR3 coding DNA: TGTGCCACCAGTGATTCTACCGGGACTAGCGGGAGTATGATGGAGACCCAGTACTTC.